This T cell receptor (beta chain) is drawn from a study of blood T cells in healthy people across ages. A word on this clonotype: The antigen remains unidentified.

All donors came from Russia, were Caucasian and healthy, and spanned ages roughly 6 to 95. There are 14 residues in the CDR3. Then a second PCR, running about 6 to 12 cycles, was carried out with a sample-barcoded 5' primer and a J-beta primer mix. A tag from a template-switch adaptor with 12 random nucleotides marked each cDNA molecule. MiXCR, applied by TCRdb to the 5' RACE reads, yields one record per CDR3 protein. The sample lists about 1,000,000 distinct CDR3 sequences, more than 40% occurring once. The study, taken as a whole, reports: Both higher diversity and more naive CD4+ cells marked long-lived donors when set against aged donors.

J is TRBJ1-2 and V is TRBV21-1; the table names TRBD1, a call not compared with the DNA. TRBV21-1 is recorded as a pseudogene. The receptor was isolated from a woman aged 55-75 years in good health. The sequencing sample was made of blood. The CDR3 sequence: CASSRGQEDYGYTF. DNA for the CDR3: TGTGCCAGCAGCAGGGGACAGGAAGACTATGGCTACACCTTC.